Presented here are 21 T cell receptor beta chains from one specimen sequenced in a study of regulatory T cells in long-lasting Graves disease. HTBI primers from iRepertoire and Arm-PCR of CDR3 regions yielded the TCR beta libraries. Using its own MiXCR run on the multiplex PCR reads, TCRdb lists one record per CDR3 protein. The sample has about 200,000 distinct CDR3 sequences, roughly 19% seen once. Time point here: newly diagnosed GD, antithyroid drugs for less than 3 months. PBMC-extracted RNA yielded the TCR library. The same data also contributed to another study, on T cells in Graves' hyperthyroidism and ophthalmopathy.

The sequencing used peripheral blood mononuclear cells (PBMCs), collected at new diagnosis, from a patient treated with antithyroid drugs. These receptors originate from a woman aged 25 to 39 with Graves disease.

This clonotype was found many times. This chain uses TRBV19 with TRBJ2-7, with D possibly matching TRBD1 (5 bases). V gave up 7 bases and J gave up 4 bases, with 20 bases separating them. From germline, CDR1 is LNHDA and CDR2 SQIVND (reference sequence). This CDR3 is built from 15 residues. The CDR3 loop reads CASTPDSIAPYEQYF. CDR3 bases: TGTGCCAGTACCCCCGACAGTATCGCCCCTTACGAGCAGTACTTC.

This clonotype was observed at least ten times. V gene TRBV20-1 combines with J gene TRBJ1-4; 9 bases are shared with TRBD1. CDR1 is DFQATT, CDR2 SNEGSKA, per germline (reference sequence). This CDR3 is built from 13 residues. After removal of 4 bases from V and 7 bases from J, the junction contained 4 bases not matched to a gene. CDR3 bases: TGCAGTGCTAAACAGGGGGCGGTTGAAAAACTGTTTTTT. Protein product: CSAKQGAVEKLFF.

This clonotype was detected ten times or more. This chain uses TRBV20-1 with TRBJ1-2; D gene unclear. Germline CDR1 and CDR2: DFQATT and SNEGSKA (reference sequence). The CDR3 is 13 residues long. V lost 3 bases, J lost 4 bases, and 12 bases lay in between. CDR3 DNA sequence: TGCAGTGCTAGTGAACCCTCTGGCTATGGCTACACCTTC. This gives the protein CSASEPSGYGYTF.

There are many counts of this clonotype. The V call is TRBV6-2 or TRBV6-3, the J call TRBJ1-1; D call uncertain. The CDR3 spans 12 residues. Germline V gene data show CDR1 as MNHEY and CDR2 as SVGEGT. The V end lost 0 bases, the J end lost 11 bases, and 10 bases lay between the germline ends. CDR3 coding DNA: TGTGCCAGCAGTTACTCGAAGGGCTGGGCTTTCTTT. Amino acids: CASSYSKGWAFF.

This clonotype appeared many times. The DNA of the CDR3 is TGTGCCAGCAGTCTCTCGTACACCGGGGAGCTGTTTTTT. Translation: CASSLSYTGELFF. V gene TRBV6-1 combines with J gene TRBJ2-2; D remains ambiguous. V gave up 5 bases and J gave up 3 bases, with 7 bases separating them. CDR3 length equals 13 residues. CDR1 is MNHNS, CDR2 SASEGT, per germline.

This clonotype was counted many times. The V and J genes are TRBV2 and TRBJ1-1, with D tentatively TRBD1 (5 bases). CDR1 is SNHLY, CDR2 FYNNEI, per germline. Trimming took off 7 bases at V and 1 base at J, with 10 bases between the two ends. The CDR3 consists of 13 residues. The CDR3 DNA reads TGTGCCAGCACCGAGGGGCAGAACACTGAAGCTTTCTTT. Its translation is CASTEGQNTEAFF.

At least ten counts were recorded for this clonotype. The CDR3 DNA sequence: TGTGCCAGCAGTTTTCGGAACACCGACCCGTACTTC. Residues: CASSFRNTDPYF. The chain is built from TRBV28 and TRBJ2-7, with D unclear. V shed 3 bases and J shed 12 bases, with 15 bases lying between them. The length of the CDR3 is 12 residues. CDR1 MDHEN and CDR2 SYDVKM come from the germline V gene.

Ten or more counts support this clonotype. This chain joins TRBV12-3 or TRBV12-4 and TRBJ1-5, with D uncertain. The CDR3 covers 14 residues. V was cut by 7 bases and J by 3 bases, with 13 bases left in between. CDR3 region: CASTKTGFNQPQHF. CDR3 nucleotide sequence: TGTGCCAGCACCAAGACCGGCTTCAATCAGCCCCAGCATTTT.

This chain joins TRBV5-6 and TRBJ1-2; 7 nucleotides match TRBD1. The CDR3 loop spans 14 amino acids. The ends lost 4 bases at V and 4 bases at J; junction bases unmatched: 7. The germline gives CDR1 SGHDT, CDR2 YYEEEE. This CDR3 is CASSPTGVAYGYTF. The CDR3 nucleotides read TGTGCCAGCAGCCCAACAGGGGTGGCCTATGGCTACACCTTC.

This clonotype was detected many times. The chain recombines TRBV24-1 with TRBJ2-5; D may be TRBD2 (5 bases). Germline-derived CDR1 and CDR2 are KGHDR and SFDVKD. V was pared by 5 bases and J by 4 bases, with 13 bases between. The CDR3 has 14 amino acids. The CDR3 spells CATSGHGLIETQYF. The CDR3 DNA reads as TGTGCCACCAGTGGTCACGGACTCATAGAGACCCAGTACTTC.

The sample holds many counts of this clonotype. The chain is built from TRBV29-1 and TRBJ1-2; 11 bases match TRBD1. The CDR3 sequence is 13 residues long. Germline V gene lookup returns CDR1 SQVTM and CDR2 ANQGSEA. With 6 bases clipped from V and 6 bases from J, the junction kept 6 bases outside the gene matches. The CDR3 region has the DNA TGCAGCGTGGAGGACAGGGGGCAGCATGGCTACACCTTC. This sequence encodes CSVEDRGQHGYTF.

This clonotype was observed many times. V and J are TRBV6-4 and TRBJ1-6; D ambiguous. V gave up 4 bases and J gave up 7 bases, with 8 bases separating them. The germline CDR1 and CDR2 sequences are MRHNA and SNTAGT. This CDR3 is 13 amino acids long. This CDR3 is CASSAGENSPLHF. CDR3 in DNA: TGTGCCAGCAGTGCGGGAGAGAATTCACCCCTCCACTTT.

This clonotype was counted at least ten times. The genes are TRBV12-3 or TRBV12-4 and TRBJ1-2, with D possibly being TRBD1 (5 bases). V lost 6 bases and J 8 bases, leaving 16 bases between the germline ends. This CDR3 region has 13 residues. The CDR3 region has the DNA TGTGCCAGCAGCCTTACAGGACCTACCGGCTACACCTTC. This codes for CASSLTGPTGYTF.

The chain couples TRBV19 to TRBJ2-7; D ambiguous. V lost 3 bases and J lost 6, with 18 bases in between. The CDR3 has 15 residues. The V gene's germline CDR1 is LNHDA and CDR2 SQIVND (reference sequence). Here the CDR3 reads CASSIRGNSRSEQYF. The CDR3 DNA is TGTGCCAGTAGTATTCGAGGAAACTCCCGCAGCGAGCAGTACTTC.

This clonotype was found a few times. The rearrangement uses TRBV27 and TRBJ2-1; D gene uncertain. V dropped 7 bases and J dropped 8 bases, with 15 bases sitting between them. The CDR3 runs 13 residues. The germline V gene has CDR1 MNHEY and CDR2 SMNVEV (reference sequence). The CDR3 DNA reads TGTGCCAGCACCGCTAGGTGGGCGGATGAGCAGTTCTTC. This encodes CASTARWADEQFF.

This clonotype appeared a few times. A read error is possible here, since a much larger clone lies one base away. The chain uses TRBV6-2 or TRBV6-3 and TRBJ2-1; D might be TRBD1 (6 bases). Gene TRBJ2-5 matches the end of the DNA better, so the J call may be wrong. Germline-derived CDR1 and CDR2 are MNHEY and SVGEGT. The CDR3 sequence is 13 residues long. The CDR3 DNA follows: TGTGCCAACAGCAATTACAGGGATGAAACCCAGTACTTC. As protein: CANSNYRDETQYF.

This clonotype appeared many times. The chain joins TRBV2 to TRBJ1-4; perhaps TRBD1 as D (6 bases). Looked up from germline, CDR1 is SNHLY and CDR2 is FYNNEI. The ends were cut back, 6 bases at V and 3 bases at J, with 14 bases in the middle. The CDR3 runs 15 residues. This CDR3 is CASSREGGANEKLFF. CDR3 DNA: TGTGCCAGCAGCCGGGAGGGGGGGGCTAATGAAAAACTGTTTTTT.

This clonotype was seen repeatedly, ten times or more. This chain links TRBV5-1 with TRBJ2-3; D gene unclear. This CDR3 has 11 residues. Trimming took 0 bases from V and 8 from J, leaving 4 bases between them. Looked up from germline, CDR1 is SGHRS and CDR2 is YFSETQ. The CDR3: CASSLASTQYF. The CDR3 DNA is TGCGCCAGCAGCTTGGCCAGTACGCAGTATTTT.

This clonotype was seen many times. The chain couples TRBV18 to TRBJ1-2; 8 bases fit TRBD1. This CDR3 has 17 residues. V dropped 3 bases and J dropped 1; count of bases not matched to a gene: 10. Germline CDR1 reads KGHSH; CDR2 reads LQKENI. CDR3 bases: TGTGCCAGCTCACCTAAACTGACAGGGGCAAATAACTATGGCTACACCTTC. Translation: CASSPKLTGANNYGYTF.

This clonotype was counted at least ten times. The chain uses TRBV5-1 and TRBJ1-2; 9 bases are shared with TRBD1. CDR1 and CDR2 (germline): SGHRS, YFSETQ. The V and J ends lost 4 bases and 6 bases, in that order; junction bases with no gene match: 13. This CDR3 is built from 16 residues. The CDR3 bases are TGCGCCAGCAGCCTGCTTTTGGGACAGGGAGTAAATGGCTACACCTTC. This codes for CASSLLLGQGVNGYTF.

This rearrangement joins TRBV2 to TRBJ1-2; D ambiguous. Germline V gives CDR1 SNHLY, CDR2 FYNNEI. V was pared by 3 bases and J by 4 bases, with 9 bases between. This CDR3 contains 13 residues. Here the CDR3 DNA reads TGTGCCAGCAGTGAGAAAACAGTCTATGGCTACACCTTC. Translating it yields CASSEKTVYGYTF.